The text below deals with one T cell receptor beta chain. This sample was included in a study of T cell responses to AZD1222 COVID-19 vaccine. Measured with immunoSEQ multiplex PCR; TCRdb has only the in-frame clones, and not every one. In the table there are about 130,000 clones, roughly 93% of which are singletons. The CDR3 has 16 amino acids. Germline V CDR1 and CDR2: SNHLY, FYNNEI. After removal of 7 bases from V and 6 bases from J, the junction contained 15 bases not matched to a gene. Sample: peripheral blood, taken 28 days after the second AZD1222 dose. The clonotype was recovered from an adult who received the AZD1222 COVID-19 vaccine. J is TRBJ1-5 and V is TRBV2, with 7 bases matching TRBD1. The DNA for the CDR3 is TGTGCCAGCACCCAAGGGACAGACTGGAGGAGTCAGCCCCAGCATTTT. Translation gives CASTQGTDWRSQPQHF.